Listed here is a single T cell receptor (beta chain). The target antigen is unknown. This sample is part of a study of T cell repertoires in cytomegalovirus infection. Study overall: Based on public TCR beta signatures, there were indications of CMV infection and of a matching HLA type.

The V end was cut by 0 bases, the J end by 5 bases, with 10 bases between. CDR1 is SQVTM, CDR2 ANQGSEA, per germline. This CDR3 has 13 residues. Each CDR3 protein is one row after TCRdb ran MiXCR on the reads. The sample has fewer than 1,000,000 distinct CDR3 sequences; about 33% are singletons. V and J are TRBV29-1 and TRBJ1-2; tentative D call: TRBD1 (5 bases). The TCR originated in a human donor in good health (CMV status not recorded). Some clones in this sample may be carry-over from other donors' samples. Here the sequenced sample was cultured CD8+ T cells from PBMCs, taken from culture after CMV antigen stimulation. CDR3 amino acids: CSVEDSGIYGYTF. In DNA form, the CDR3 reads TGCAGCGTTGAAGATTCAGGGATTTATGGCTACACCTTC.